What follows are 9 T cell receptor beta chains derived from one specimen sequenced in a study of glioma-infiltrating T cells (TCRdb year 2016). The reads were generated on an Illumina MiSeq. The iRepertoire nested amplicon-rescue multiplex PCR (arm-PCR) platform was used to amplify TCR alpha and beta CDR3 regions from RNA. Using fastp trimming at Q25 and MiXCR clonotype assembly, TCRdb reanalyzed the public sequencing data and kept in-frame beta chains. Under each unique CDR3 protein, matching rows form one entry showing the most common genes and DNA. In this sample the table shows 90,000 to 100,000 distinct CDR3 sequences, 35% to 50% of which occur a single time. The ten largest make up 35% to 40% of the sample. The sequenced material came from glioma tissue, nonneoplastic brain tissue, or PBMCs (not recorded which). These receptors all stem from a human donor with low-grade glioma or glioblastoma, undergoing nonglioma brain surgery, or in good health (not recorded which).

The sample holds a few counts of this clonotype. V usage is TRBV9 and J usage is TRBJ2-6; D remains unclear. CDR3 length: 14 residues. V was pared by 4 bases and J by 3 bases, with 8 bases between. Germline V gives CDR1 SGDLS, CDR2 YYNGEE. The CDR3 is CASSPRLGANVLTF. The CDR3 nucleotides are TGTGCCAGCAGCCCCAGACTTGGGGCCAACGTCCTGACTTTC.

V usage is TRBV4-1 and J usage is TRBJ2-3; 7 nucleotides line up with TRBD1. Looked up from germline, CDR1 is MGHRA and CDR2 is YSYEKL. The CDR3 consists of 16 residues. V lost 1 base to trimming and J lost 3 bases; unmatched junction nucleotides: 7. CDR3 sequence reads: CASSQGSDRVTDTQYF. The CDR3 bases are TGCGCCAGCAGCCAAGGCAGCGACAGGGTTACAGATACGCAGTATTTT.

As regards this clonotype: The CDR3 does not end in the conserved phenylalanine or tryptophan, so this is likely a read error. The chain links TRBV20-1 to TRBJ1-1; 8 bases fit TRBD1. The germline V gene encodes CDR1 DFQATT and CDR2 SNEGSKA (reference sequence). This CDR3 is 12 amino acids long. Losses at the gene ends were 5 bases for V and 6 bases for J; bases not matched to a gene: 5. The CDR3 protein is CSAQGAESEAFC. CDR3 in DNA: TGCAGTGCTCAGGGGGCGGAGTCTGAAGCTTTCTGT.

This clonotype was seen many times. CDR3: CATRGARGTGELFF. CDR3 nucleotide sequence: TGTGCCACCCGGGGGGCGCGCGGCACCGGGGAGCTGTTTTTT. This chain uses TRBV6-1 with TRBJ2-2; D is possibly TRBD2 (7 bases). CDR1 is MNHNS and CDR2 is SASEGT in the germline V gene. The germline V and J ends were trimmed by 10 bases and 4 bases, with 16 bases remaining between them. This CDR3 is built from 14 residues.

This clonotype has at least ten counts. V usage is TRBV28 and J usage is TRBJ2-2, with D possibly matching TRBD2 (5 bases). Trimming cost V 7 bases and J 8 bases, with 14 bases left between them. CDR3 length: 13 amino acids. Germline V gives CDR1 MDHEN, CDR2 SYDVKM. CDR3 sequence reads: CASTGRHAGELFF. For the CDR3, the DNA is TGTGCCAGCACGGGAAGACACGCAGGGGAGCTGTTTTTT.

This clonotype was recorded at least ten times. This sequence joins TRBV6-1 and TRBJ2-3; TRBD2 matches at 8 bases. This CDR3 has 15 residues. From germline, CDR1 is MNHNS and CDR2 SASEGT. V shed 7 bases, J shed 8 bases, and the junction held 14 bases outside the gene matches. Here the CDR3 reads CASTQPGAGGGTQYF. CDR3 in DNA: TGTGCCAGCACTCAACCCGGTGCGGGAGGAGGTACGCAGTATTTT.

Turning to this clonotype: One end of the junction is discordant with germline, which a read error may explain. The chain recombines TRBV7-2 with TRBJ1-3, with 10 bases that match TRBD1. The CDR3 is 17 amino acids. CDR1 SGHTA and CDR2 FQGNSA come from the germline V gene. This CDR3 is CASNYGGQGISGNTMYF. CDR3 DNA sequence: TGTGCCAGCAACTACGGGGGACAGGGGATTTCTGGAAACACCATGTATTTT.

On this clonotype itself: A much larger clone lies a single base off, so this may be a read error. V and J are TRBV29-1 and TRBJ2-7, with 7 bases fitting TRBD1. The germline gives CDR1 SQVTM, CDR2 ANQGSEA. After removal of 7 bases from V and 5 bases from J, the junction contained 8 bases not matched to a gene. The CDR3 spans 12 residues. DNA for the CDR3: TGCAGCGCCCGACAGGGCCTCCACGAGCAGTACTTC. This gives the protein CSARQGLHEQYF.

The chain carries TRBV15 and TRBJ2-1; the match to TRBD2 covers 7 bases. The CDR3 extends over 14 amino acids. The germline gives CDR1 LNHNV, CDR2 YYDKDF (reference sequence). Trimming at V came to 3 bases and at J to 6 bases, leaving 5 bases not matched to a gene. The CDR3 is CATSSGSGANEQFF. In DNA, the CDR3 is TGTGCCACCAGCAGTGGGAGCGGGGCCAATGAGCAGTTCTTC. The full variable domain, completed using reference TRBV15 and TRBJ2-1, is DAMVIQNPRYQVTQFGKPVTLSCSQTLNHNVMYWYQQKSSQAPKLLFHYYDKDFNNEADTPDNFQSRRPNTSFCFLDIRSPGLGDTAMYLCATSSGSGANEQFFGPGTRLTVL.